Below are 32 T cell receptor beta chains sequenced from a single sample in a study of cytomegalovirus exposure and HLA in healthy donors. Primers included in the PCR were 60 Vbeta and 13 Jbeta primers. TCRdb's table, derived via immunoSEQ multiplex PCR, lists solely in-frame clones and lacks some. The data hold approximately 150,000 clones, with roughly three quarters observed a single time. Specimen: PBMCs. The receptors derive from a male donor in good health and CMV-seronegative.

This clone was seen a single time. In nucleotides, the CDR3 is TGCGCCAGCAGCCCAGCTGGGACTAGCGGGGGGGCGGGGACCCAGTACTTC. Translated, it gives CASSPAGTSGGAGTQYF. The chain recombines TRBV5-1 with TRBJ2-5; 16 positions match TRBD2. After removal of 4 bases from V and 7 bases from J, the junction contained 10 bases not matched to a gene. Per germline, CDR1 SGHRS and CDR2 YFSETQ. The CDR3 is 17 amino acids.

V and J are TRBV9 and TRBJ2-6; D gene unclear. CDR3 length equals 14 residues. CDR1 is SGDLS and CDR2 is YYNGEE in the germline V gene. The V end lost 3 bases, the J end lost 0 bases, and 4 bases lay between the germline ends. CDR3 amino acids: CASSADSGANVLTF. In DNA, the CDR3 is TGTGCCAGCAGCGCAGACTCTGGGGCCAACGTCCTGACTTTC.

This chain links TRBV6-4 with TRBJ2-3; TRBD2 is a possible D gene (6 bases). Germline CDR1 MRHNA, CDR2 SNTAGT. The CDR3 length is 15 residues. V lost 6 bases and J 0 bases, leaving 13 bases between the germline ends. The CDR3 DNA is TGTGCCAGCAGACAGACTAGAGCTAGCACAGATACGCAGTATTTT. Its translation: CASRQTRASTDTQYF.

The chain recombines TRBV30 with TRBJ1-1; the D gene is possibly TRBD1 (5 bases). Germline V CDR1 and CDR2: GTSNPN, SVGIG (reference sequence). Trimming took 3 bases from V and 3 from J, leaving 32 bases between them. The CDR3 has 20 residues. The CDR3 is CAWRRDSPGRAPVSDTEAFF. The CDR3 DNA is TGTGCCTGGAGGAGGGACTCCCCGGGCAGGGCTCCCGTCAGCGACACTGAAGCTTTCTTT.

This rearrangement joins TRBV7-9 to TRBJ1-2; TRBD1 is a possible D gene (5 bases). V shed 0 bases and J shed 7 bases, with 15 bases lying between them. The V gene's germline CDR1 is SEHNR and CDR2 FQNEAQ (reference sequence). This CDR3 contains 15 residues. This CDR3 reads CASSLAPGGIGGYTF. CDR3 nucleotide sequence: TGTGCCAGCAGCTTAGCGCCGGGGGGTATCGGTGGCTACACCTTC. Variable domain in full (rest from reference TRBV7-9 and TRBJ1-2): DTGVSQNPRHKITKRGQNVTFRCDPISEHNRLYWYRQTLGQGPEFLTYFQNEAQLEKSRLLSDRFSAERPKGSFSTLEIQRTEQGDSAMYLCASSLAPGGIGGYTFGSGTRLTVV.

This clone has more than one count but fewer than ten. The CDR3 sequence is CASSFSGGVRNEQFF. The CDR3 DNA sequence: TGTGCCAGCAGCTTTAGCGGGGGGGTTCGCAATGAGCAGTTCTTC. The gene calls are TRBV11-3 and TRBJ2-1, with 11 bases identical to TRBD2. Germline V gives CDR1 SGHNT, CDR2 YENEEA. This CDR3 comprises 15 residues. Trimming removed 3 bases from V and 6 bases from J; junction bases left unmatched: 4.

The CDR3 nucleotides are TGTGCCAGCAGTCCCAGGGGGGCCGTATCCTACGAGCAGTACTTC. Translation: CASSPRGAVSYEQYF. The gene calls are TRBV6-5 and TRBJ2-7; D possibly corresponds to TRBD1 (7 bases). Germline V lookup: CDR1 MNHEY, CDR2 SVGAGI. The V end was cut by 5 bases, the J end by 1 base, with 15 bases between. The CDR3 is made up of 15 amino acids.

The chain recombines TRBV15 with TRBJ2-5, with TRBD1 identical over 7 bases. Germline V gene sequence: CDR1 LNHNV, CDR2 YYDKDF (reference sequence). The CDR3 runs 16 residues. The trim removed 1 base at V and 0 bases at J, leaving 5 bases unmatched. In nucleotides, the CDR3 is TGTGCCACCAGCAGAGCTCCGGGACAGTACCAAGAGACCCAGTACTTC. Translating gives CATSRAPGQYQETQYF.

A few counts support this clone. The V gene is TRBV30, the J gene TRBJ2-4; 7 bases fit TRBD2. Germline V gene data show CDR1 as GTSNPN and CDR2 as SVGIG (reference sequence). V lost 2 bases, J lost 2 bases, and 3 bases stayed unmatched. The CDR3 runs 14 residues. The CDR3 here is CAWSLGGTKNIQYF. The CDR3 region has the DNA TGTGCCTGGAGTCTCGGGGGGACCAAAAACATTCAGTACTTC.

The chain carries TRBV14 and TRBJ2-3; D possibly corresponds to TRBD1 (5 bases). The CDR3 has 14 residues. From germline, CDR1 is SGHDN and CDR2 FVKESK. V lost 4 bases and J 0 bases, leaving 8 bases between the germline ends. CDR3 nucleotide sequence: TGTGCCAGCAGCCGACGACAGAGCACAGATACGCAGTATTTT. Its translation: CASSRRQSTDTQYF.

CDR3 protein: CASSIGLYSGNTIYF. In nucleotides, the CDR3 is TGTGCCAGTAGTATAGGACTCTACTCTGGAAACACCATATATTTT. The J gene is TRBJ1-3, the V gene TRBV19; D is uncertain. The V and J ends lost 1 base and 0 bases respectively, with 7 bases between them. CDR1 is LNHDA and CDR2 is SQIVND in the germline V gene (reference sequence). This CDR3 is 15 amino acids long.

This clone was seen a single time. CDR3 sequence (DNA): TGTGCCAGTAGTATTGGTAAGGGGAGGGGCACAGATACGCAGTATTTT. Translated, it gives CASSIGKGRGTDTQYF. The J gene is TRBJ2-3, the V gene TRBV19; 7 bases align to TRBD2. V trimming: 3 bases; J trimming: 1 base; junction bases outside the gene matches: 7. The V gene's germline CDR1 is LNHDA and CDR2 SQIVND (reference sequence). CDR3 length: 16 residues. The complete variable domain, with remaining parts taken from reference TRBV19 and TRBJ2-3, reads DGGITQSPKYLFRKEGQNVTLSCEQNLNHDAMYWYRQDPGQGLRLIYYSQIVNDFQKGDIAEGYSVSREKKESFPLTVTSAQKNPTAFYLCASSIGKGRGTDTQYFGPGTRLTVL.

The chain employs TRBV30 and TRBJ1-5, with D tentatively TRBD1 (5 bases). Per germline, CDR1 GTSNPN and CDR2 SVGIG (reference sequence). Trimming stripped 1 base from V and 4 bases from J, with 11 bases between. The CDR3 is 14 residues long. As DNA, the CDR3 is TGTGCCTGGAGTGGGGTGGAGGGGAATCAGCCCCAGCATTTT. Protein: CAWSGVEGNQPQHF.

The chain couples TRBV2 to TRBJ1-6; TRBD1 might be the D (6 bases). Germline-derived CDR1 and CDR2 are SNHLY and FYNNEI. Trimming cost V 5 bases and J 9 bases, with 11 bases left between them. The CDR3 runs to 13 residues. This chain's CDR3 is CASSPGEGSPLHF. The CDR3 region has the DNA TGTGCCAGCAGTCCAGGGGAGGGTTCACCCCTCCACTTT. Full variable domain (outside the CDR3, taken from reference TRBV2 and TRBJ1-6): EPEVTQTPSHQVTQMGQEVILRCVPISNHLYFYWYRQILGQKVEFLVSFYNNEISEKSEIFDDQFSVERPDGSNFTLKIRSTKLEDSAMYFCASSPGEGSPLHFGNGTRLTVT.

This clone was detected only a few times. The rearrangement uses TRBV11-2 and TRBJ2-7; 8 nucleotides match TRBD1. This CDR3 is built from 16 residues. CDR1 is SGHAT, CDR2 FQNNGV, per germline. Trimming took 5 bases from V and 6 from J; bases not matched to a gene: 15. The CDR3 loop is CASSIQLQGASLEQYF. DNA of the CDR3: TGTGCCAGCAGCATCCAACTGCAGGGGGCATCTCTCGAGCAGTACTTC.

The chain employs TRBV4-2 and TRBJ1-5; the D gene is possibly TRBD1 (5 bases). The germline CDR1 and CDR2 sequences are LGHNA and YNFKEQ. The V end lost 0 bases, the J end lost 2 bases, and 8 bases lay between the germline ends. This CDR3 has 15 residues. CDR3 amino acids: CASSQEGRGNQPQHF. CDR3 DNA sequence: TGTGCCAGCAGCCAAGAGGGCAGGGGCAATCAGCCCCAGCATTTT.

This clone has a single count. In nucleotides, the CDR3 is TGTGCCAGCAGCTCCGGGACAGGGGGGTTCTTC. Its protein is CASSSGTGGFF. This chain connects TRBV5-6 to TRBJ2-1; 11 positions agree with TRBD1. This CDR3 has 11 amino acids. Germline V CDR1 and CDR2: SGHDT, YYEEEE. Germline trimming cut 3 bases from V and 15 bases from J; bases unmatched to any gene: 2.

For the CDR3, the DNA is TGCGCCAGCAGCCCCCGACAGGTTATGGGCTACGAGCAGTACTTC. This codes for CASSPRQVMGYEQYF. V and J are TRBV4-3 and TRBJ2-7; D is possibly TRBD1 (6 bases). V was pared by 4 bases and J by 3 bases, with 16 bases between. The CDR3 has 15 residues. Germline CDR1 and CDR2: LGHNA and YSLEER.

The CDR3, as DNA: TGTGCCAGCAGCTTAACCGGGACTTCGATACAAGAGACCCAGTACTTC. It yields the protein CASSLTGTSIQETQYF. The V gene is TRBV11-2, the J gene TRBJ2-5, with D possibly TRBD2 on 6 matching bases. V lost 2 bases and J 2 bases, leaving 15 bases between the germline ends. The germline V gene encodes CDR1 SGHAT and CDR2 FQNNGV. The CDR3 length is 16 residues.

This chain joins TRBV7-3 and TRBJ1-6, with D perhaps TRBD1 (5 bases). Germline CDR1 is SGHTA and CDR2 is FQGTGA. V shed 5 bases and J shed 9 bases, with 11 bases lying between them. The CDR3 loop spans 13 amino acids. The CDR3 DNA is TGTGCCAGCAGCCCTACCGGGGGTTCACCCCTCCACTTT. Encoded protein: CASSPTGGSPLHF.

There are a few counts of this clone. The chain uses TRBV6-1 and TRBJ2-1; TRBD2 matches 12 bases. The CDR3 runs to 15 residues. V was clipped by 6 bases and J by 3 bases; unmatched bases: 3. CDR1 MNHNS and CDR2 SASEGT come from the germline V gene. In DNA form, the CDR3 reads TGTGCCAGCAGGGAACTAGCGGGGGGCTACAATGAGCAGTTCTTC. This encodes CASRELAGGYNEQFF.

This chain connects TRBV4-1 to TRBJ2-2; tentative D call: TRBD2 (6 bases). Germline-derived CDR1 and CDR2 are MGHRA and YSYEKL. The CDR3 totals 16 residues. V dropped 1 base and J dropped 1 base, with 10 bases sitting between them. CDR3 amino acids: CASSQGLGENTGELFF. The CDR3 DNA is TGCGCCAGCAGCCAAGGACTAGGGGAGAACACCGGGGAGCTGTTTTTT.

The chain joins TRBV7-9 to TRBJ1-3; no reliable D call. This CDR3 comprises 15 residues. Germline assignment: CDR1 SEHNR and CDR2 FQNEAQ (reference sequence). Trimming shortened V by 4 bases and J by 0 bases, and 10 bases separated the two germline ends. In nucleotides, the CDR3 is TGTGCCAGCAGCTCCGACATCCTCTCTGGAAACACCATATATTTT. The encoded protein is CASSSDILSGNTIYF.

The chain employs TRBV29-1 and TRBJ2-2; 7 nucleotides agree with TRBD1. Germline V lookup: CDR1 SQVTM, CDR2 ANQGSEA. Losses at the gene ends were 7 bases for V and 2 bases for J; bases not matched to a gene: 7. The CDR3 is 14 residues long. The CDR3 DNA is TGCAGCGCTACCCGGGACAGCAACACCGGGGAGCTGTTTTTT. It yields the protein CSATRDSNTGELFF.

V and J are TRBV25-1 and TRBJ2-7; D is possibly TRBD2 (5 bases). CDR1 is MGHDK, CDR2 SYGVNS, per germline. Trimming stripped 4 bases from V and 2 bases from J, with 9 bases between. The CDR3 covers 13 residues. This chain's CDR3 is CASSAGIAYEQYF. In nucleotides, the CDR3 is TGTGCCAGCAGTGCGGGGATCGCCTACGAGCAGTACTTC.

This clone was seen only once. This chain links TRBV11-3 with TRBJ2-2, with TRBD2 identical over 10 bases. Germline CDR1 reads SGHNT; CDR2 reads YENEEA. The trim removed 5 bases at V and 4 bases at J, leaving 13 bases unmatched. The CDR3 runs 18 residues. The CDR3 nucleotides are TGTGCCAGCAGCAAAACACGGGCTAGCGGGAGTTCCACCGGGGAGCTGTTTTTT. As protein: CASSKTRASGSSTGELFF.

The V call is TRBV11-3, the J call TRBJ2-1; TRBD2 matches 15 bases. The V segment lost 1 base and the J segment 8 bases; nucleotides outside the gene matches: 3. This CDR3 has 16 residues. The germline gives CDR1 SGHNT, CDR2 YENEEA. CDR3 loop: CASSLGGTSGGHEQFF. CDR3 DNA: TGTGCCAGCAGCTTAGGCGGGACTAGCGGGGGGCATGAGCAGTTCTTC.

This chain uses TRBV7-9 with TRBJ2-1; D is ambiguous. Germline assignment: CDR1 SEHNR and CDR2 FQNEAQ (reference sequence). This CDR3 region has 12 residues. Trimming stripped 7 bases from V and 3 bases from J, with 7 bases between. DNA of the CDR3: TGTGCCAGCAACTCAGGCTACAATGAGCAGTTCTTC. Protein: CASNSGYNEQFF.

The V gene is TRBV30, the J gene TRBJ1-2; D possibly corresponds to TRBD1 (5 bases). Germline V gene lookup returns CDR1 GTSNPN and CDR2 SVGIG (reference sequence). V lost 3 bases, J lost 1 base, and 9 bases lay in between. The CDR3 has 13 amino acids. The CDR3 nucleotides read TGTGCCTGGAGCCAGGGAAGTAACTATGGCTACACCTTC. Translating gives CAWSQGSNYGYTF.

The chain combines TRBV6-6 with TRBJ1-4; TRBD1 is a possible D gene (6 bases). Germline V gene data show CDR1 as MNHNY and CDR2 as SVGAGI (reference sequence). The CDR3 is 13 residues long. The germline V and J ends were trimmed by 6 bases and 4 bases, with 9 bases remaining between them. The CDR3 protein is CASRGGLNEKLFF. CDR3 bases: TGTGCCAGCAGGGGGGGGCTTAATGAAAAACTGTTTTTT.

The CDR3 DNA is TGTGCCAGCAGCTTGGCCGGGAGTAGAACTAACACCGGGGAGCTGTTTTTT. Amino acids: CASSLAGSRTNTGELFF. The chain joins TRBV5-4 to TRBJ2-2, with D tentatively TRBD2 (6 bases). Germline CDR1 reads SGHNT; CDR2 reads YYREEE (reference sequence). CDR3 length: 17 residues. The V end lost 0 bases, the J end lost 2 bases, and 14 bases lay between the germline ends.

This rearrangement joins TRBV9 to TRBJ1-4, with 7 bases matching TRBD1. V gave up 4 bases and J gave up 4 bases; unmatched junction bases: 7. The CDR3 is 15 residues long. From germline, CDR1 is SGDLS and CDR2 YYNGEE. The CDR3 is CASSPRQGDNEKLFF. The DNA of the CDR3 is TGTGCCAGCAGCCCTCGACAGGGTGATAATGAAAAACTGTTTTTT.